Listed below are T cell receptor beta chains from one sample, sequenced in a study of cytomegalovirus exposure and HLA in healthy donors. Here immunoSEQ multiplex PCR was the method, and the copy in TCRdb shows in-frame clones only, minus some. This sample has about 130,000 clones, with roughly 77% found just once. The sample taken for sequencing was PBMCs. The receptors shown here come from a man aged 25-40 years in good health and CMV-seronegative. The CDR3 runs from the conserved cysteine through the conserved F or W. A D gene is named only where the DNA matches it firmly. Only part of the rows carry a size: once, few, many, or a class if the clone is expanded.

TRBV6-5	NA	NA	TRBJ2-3	CASSYSLATSTDTQYF	TGTGCCAGCAGTTACTCCCTAGCGACTAGCACAGATACGCAGTATTTT
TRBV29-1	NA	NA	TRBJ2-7	CSVRFGLSYEQYF	TGCAGCGTTAGGTTCGGACTCTCCTACGAGCAGTACTTC
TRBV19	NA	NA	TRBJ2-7	CASSLHGFYEQYF	TGTGCCAGTAGCCTTCACGGGTTCTACGAGCAGTACTTC
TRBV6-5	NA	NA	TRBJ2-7	CASTNSQGYEQYF	TGTGCCAGCACCAACTCACAGGGATACGAGCAGTACTTC
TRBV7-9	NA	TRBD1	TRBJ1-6	CASSLVGQGGSPLHF	TGTGCCAGCAGCTTAGTGGGTCAGGGGGGCTCACCCCTCCACTTT
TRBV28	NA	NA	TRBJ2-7	CASSFGGAQFDEQYF	TGTGCCAGCAGTTTTGGAGGAGCTCAATTCGACGAGCAGTACTTC
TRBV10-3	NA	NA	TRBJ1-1	CAISELGVSTEAFF	TGTGCCATCAGTGAGTTAGGGGTTAGCACTGAAGCTTTCTTT
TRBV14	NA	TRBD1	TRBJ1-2	CASSQRGSGTGVYYGYTF	TGTGCCAGCAGCCAACGCGGCTCCGGGACAGGGGTTTACTATGGCTACACCTTC
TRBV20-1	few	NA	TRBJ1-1	CSASGFTEAFF	TGCAGTGCGTCAGGGTTCACTGAAGCTTTCTTT
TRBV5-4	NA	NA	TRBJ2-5	CASSPAGQQETQYF	TGTGCCAGCAGCCCGGCGGGACAGCAAGAGACCCAGTACTTC
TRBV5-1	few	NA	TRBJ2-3	CASSRASGTDTQYF	TGCGCCAGCAGCCGCGCCAGCGGCACAGATACGCAGTATTTT
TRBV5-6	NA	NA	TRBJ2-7	CASSLGLTGRDEQYF	TGTGCCAGCAGCTTGGGACTAACAGGGAGGGACGAGCAGTACTTC
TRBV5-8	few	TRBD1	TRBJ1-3	CASSRGQYSGNTIYF	TGTGCCAGCAGCCGGGGACAGTACTCTGGAAACACCATATATTTT
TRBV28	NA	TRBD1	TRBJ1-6	CASSLGQGYSPLHF	TGTGCCAGCAGTTTAGGACAGGGCTATTCACCCCTCCACTTT
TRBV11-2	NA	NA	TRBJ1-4	CASSLKWTNEKLFF	TGTGCCAGCAGCTTAAAGTGGACAAACGAAAAACTGTTTTTT
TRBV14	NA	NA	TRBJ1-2	CASSQGRTYGYTF	TGTGCCAGCAGCCAAGGGAGGACCTATGGCTACACCTTC
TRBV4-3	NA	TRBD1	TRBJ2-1	CATSEGQGNEQFF	TGCGCCACGAGCGAGGGACAGGGCAATGAGCAGTTCTTC
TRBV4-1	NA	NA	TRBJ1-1	CASSQGQMRTEAFF	TGCGCCAGCAGCCAAGGACAGATGAGGACTGAAGCTTTCTTT
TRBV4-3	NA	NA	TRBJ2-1	CASSQASQKEQFF	TGCGCCAGCAGCCAAGCTAGCCAGAAAGAGCAGTTCTTC
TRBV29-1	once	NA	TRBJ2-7	CSVGGGENYEQYF	TGCAGCGTTGGGGGGGGCGAAAACTACGAGCAGTACTTC
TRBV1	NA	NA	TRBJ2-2	CTSSQARGELFF	TGCACCAGCAGCCAAGCGAGAGGGGAGCTGTTTTTT
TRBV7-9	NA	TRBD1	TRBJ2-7	CASSPDRGYEQYF	TGTGCCAGCAGCCCGGACAGGGGCTACGAGCAGTACTTC
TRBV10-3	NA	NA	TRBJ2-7	CAIRDTVSYEQYF	TGTGCCATCAGGGACACTGTATCCTACGAGCAGTACTTC
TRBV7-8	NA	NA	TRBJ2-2	CAPRDSNTGELFF	TGTGCTCCTAGGGACTCGAACACCGGGGAGCTGTTTTTT
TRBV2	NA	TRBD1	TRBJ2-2	CASSFRDRYTGELFF	TGTGCCAGCAGTTTCCGGGACAGGTACACCGGGGAGCTGTTTTTT
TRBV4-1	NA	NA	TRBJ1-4	CASSQEVGRAAKLFF	TGCGCCAGCAGCCAAGAAGTTGGGCGGGCAGCAAAGCTGTTTTTT
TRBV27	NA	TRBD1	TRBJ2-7	CASSTGTGIYEQYF	TGTGCCAGCAGTACCGGGACAGGGATCTACGAGCAGTACTTC
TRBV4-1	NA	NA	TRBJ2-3	CASSGLEFLTDTQYF	TGCGCCAGCAGCGGACTGGAATTTCTTACAGATACGCAGTATTTT
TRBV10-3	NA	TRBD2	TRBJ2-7	CAISDRTSGSRNEQYF	TGTGCCATCAGTGATCGGACTAGCGGGAGTCGTAACGAGCAGTACTTC
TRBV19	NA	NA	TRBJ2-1	CASSPQGSRNEQFF	TGTGCCAGTAGTCCGCAGGGTTCGAGGAATGAGCAGTTCTTC
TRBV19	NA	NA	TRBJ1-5	CASRGGDQPQHF	TGTGCCAGTAGAGGGGGGGATCAGCCCCAGCATTTT
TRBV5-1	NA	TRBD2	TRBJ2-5	CASSGGTSGGALEETQYF	TGCGCCAGCAGCGGCGGGACTAGCGGGGGGGCTTTGGAAGAGACCCAGTACTTC
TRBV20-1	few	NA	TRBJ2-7	CSAAQGYEQYF	TGCAGTGCTGCGCAGGGGTACGAGCAGTACTTC
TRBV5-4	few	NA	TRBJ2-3	CASSPPGIGVPDTQYF	TGTGCCAGCAGCCCTCCGGGGATTGGGGTGCCAGATACGCAGTATTTT
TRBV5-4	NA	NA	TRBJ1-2	CASSPKGGDGYGYTF	TGTGCCAGCAGCCCCAAAGGGGGGGATGGCTATGGCTACACCTTC
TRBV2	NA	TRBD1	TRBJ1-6	CASSLQGARSPLHF	TGTGCCAGCAGCCTTCAGGGGGCAAGGTCACCCCTCCACTTT
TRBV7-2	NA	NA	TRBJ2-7	CASSLAGGLAYEQYF	TGTGCCAGCAGCTTAGCAGGCGGGCTAGCCTACGAGCAGTACTTC
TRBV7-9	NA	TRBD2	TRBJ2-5	CASKRGGEQETQYF	TGTGCCAGCAAGCGGGGAGGAGAGCAAGAGACCCAGTACTTC
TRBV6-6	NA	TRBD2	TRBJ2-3	CASSPSGIYTDTQYF	TGTGCCAGCAGTCCTAGCGGGATATACACAGATACGCAGTATTTT
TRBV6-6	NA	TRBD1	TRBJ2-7	CASHTKGQRGEQYF	TGTGCCAGCCATACAAAGGGACAGAGAGGCGAGCAGTACTTC
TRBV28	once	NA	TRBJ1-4	CASSLGGAGSNEKLFF	TGTGCCAGCAGTTTAGGAGGGGCCGGTTCAAATGAAAAACTGTTTTTT